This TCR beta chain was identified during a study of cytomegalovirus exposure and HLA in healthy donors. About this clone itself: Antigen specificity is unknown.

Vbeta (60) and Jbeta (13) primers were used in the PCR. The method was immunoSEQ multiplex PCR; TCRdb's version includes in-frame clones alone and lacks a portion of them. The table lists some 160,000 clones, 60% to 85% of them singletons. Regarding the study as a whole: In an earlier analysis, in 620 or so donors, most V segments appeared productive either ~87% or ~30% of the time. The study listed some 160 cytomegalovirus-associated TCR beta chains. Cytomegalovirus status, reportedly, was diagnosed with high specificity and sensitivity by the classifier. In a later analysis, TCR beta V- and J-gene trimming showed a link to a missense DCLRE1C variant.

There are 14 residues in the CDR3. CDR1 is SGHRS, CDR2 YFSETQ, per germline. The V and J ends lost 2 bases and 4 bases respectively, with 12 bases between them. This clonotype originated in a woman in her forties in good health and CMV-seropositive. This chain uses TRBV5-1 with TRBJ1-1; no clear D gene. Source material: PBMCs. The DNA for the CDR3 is TGCGCCAGCAGCTTTAGCCGGGATAGCACTGAAGCTTTCTTT. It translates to CASSFSRDSTEAFF.